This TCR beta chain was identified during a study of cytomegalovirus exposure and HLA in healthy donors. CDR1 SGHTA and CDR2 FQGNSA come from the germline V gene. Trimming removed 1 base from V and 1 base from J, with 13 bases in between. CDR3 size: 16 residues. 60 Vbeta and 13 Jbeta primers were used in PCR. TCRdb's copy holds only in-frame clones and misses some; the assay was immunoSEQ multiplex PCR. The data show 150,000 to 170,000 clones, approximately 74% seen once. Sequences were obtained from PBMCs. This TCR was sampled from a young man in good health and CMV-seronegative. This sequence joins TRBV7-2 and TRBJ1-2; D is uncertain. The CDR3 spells CASSLGPRLNNYGYTF. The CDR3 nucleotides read TGTGCCAGCAGCTTAGGGCCTCGACTAAATAACTATGGCTACACCTTC. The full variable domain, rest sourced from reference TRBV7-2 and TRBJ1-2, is GAGVSQSPSNKVTEKGKDVELRCDPISGHTALYWYRQSLGQGLEFLIYFQGNSAPDKSGLPSDRFSAERTGGSVSTLTIQRTQQEDSAVYLCASSLGPRLNNYGYTFGSGTRLTVV.